These 30 T cell receptor beta chains were all obtained from the same sample, sequenced in a study of T cells in Graves' hyperthyroidism and ophthalmopathy. Amplification of TCR beta CDR3 regions was performed using RNA transcripts as template. First-round RT-PCR with HTBI primers amplified the TCR CDR3 region. TCRdb reanalysed the multiplex PCR reads using MiXCR and keeps one entry per CDR3 protein. The data show some 800,000 distinct CDR3 sequences, about two fifths seen once. The sequenced material came from blood. The receptors come from a man aged 18-30 years with Graves' hyperthyroidism.

On this clonotype: Being one base from a much bigger clone, this may be a read error. The rearrangement joins TRBV7-9 to TRBJ1-5, with D hard to call. This CDR3 comprises 12 residues. V dropped 6 bases and J dropped 6 bases, with 9 bases sitting between them. CDR1 is SEHNR, CDR2 FQNEAQ, per germline (reference sequence). Here the CDR3 reads CASSYVPQPQHF. Here the CDR3 DNA reads TGTGCCAGCAGTTACGTTCCTCAGCCCCAGCATTTT.

This clonotype was recorded many times. The rearrangement uses TRBV15 and TRBJ2-3, with D possibly being TRBD2 (5 bases). This CDR3 is built from 14 residues. Germline CDR1 reads LNHNV; CDR2 reads YYDKDF (reference sequence). Deletions cut 1 base from V and 0 bases from J, with 5 bases between. The CDR3 bases are TGTGCCACCAGCAGAGGCGGGAGCACAGATACGCAGTATTTT. This translates into CATSRGGSTDTQYF.

The rearrangement links TRBV20-1 to TRBJ1-5; D gene unclear. The CDR3 totals 14 residues. Per the germline V gene, CDR1 is DFQATT and CDR2 is SNEGSKA (reference sequence). Trimming removed 0 bases from V and 5 bases from J, with 11 bases in between. The CDR3 protein is CSARDSGSHQPQHF. CDR3 DNA sequence: TGCAGTGCTAGAGACTCGGGGTCTCATCAGCCCCAGCATTTT.

This clonotype was seen many times. The chain uses TRBV7-6 and TRBJ2-5; 7 nucleotides agree with TRBD1. V was pared by 5 bases and J by 0 bases, with 6 bases of the junction left unmatched. Germline lookup yields CDR1 SGHVS and CDR2 FNYEAQ. This CDR3 comprises 15 residues. The CDR3, as DNA: TGTGCCAGCAGCAAAAGAACAGGGGACCAAGAGACCCAGTACTTC. Residues: CASSKRTGDQETQYF.

This clonotype was counted a few times. Compared with germline, one end of the junction differs, possibly owing to a read error. CDR3 protein: CASSLADPYNTEAFF. The CDR3 nucleotides read TGCGCCAGCAGCTTGGCCGATCCCTACAACACTGAAGCTTTCTTT. The gene calls are TRBV5-5 and TRBJ1-1; D not resolved. This CDR3 has 15 residues. Germline lookup yields CDR1 SGHKS and CDR2 YYEKEE (reference sequence).

This clonotype was seen ten or more times. The V call is TRBV6-5, the J call TRBJ1-1, with D possibly matching TRBD1 (6 bases). The ends were cut back, 6 bases at V and 8 bases at J, with 13 bases in the middle. Germline CDR1 reads MNHEY; CDR2 reads SVGAGI. This CDR3 is 12 amino acids long. The CDR3 bases are TGTGCCAGCAGCAACAGGGTTGGCGAAGCTTTCTTT. This encodes CASSNRVGEAFF.

A few counts support this clonotype. V and J are TRBV5-1 and TRBJ2-2; no clear D. The CDR3 consists of 13 residues. Trimming removed 6 bases from V and 2 bases from J, with 8 bases in between. Germline V gene sequence: CDR1 SGHRS, CDR2 YFSETQ. CDR3 loop: CASTDFNTGELFF. CDR3 sequence (DNA): TGCGCCAGCACAGACTTTAACACCGGGGAGCTGTTTTTT.

V gene TRBV20-1 combines with J gene TRBJ1-5; the D is unclear. Per germline, CDR1 DFQATT and CDR2 SNEGSKA (reference sequence). V lost 6 bases to trimming and J lost 7 bases, with 16 bases between them. This CDR3 spans 13 amino acids. This CDR3 is CSARALSGQPQHF. The CDR3 DNA reads as TGCAGTGCACGGGCCCTGTCGGGGCAGCCCCAGCATTTT.

This clonotype was found many times. This rearrangement joins TRBV19 to TRBJ1-6; D uncertain. CDR1 and CDR2 from the germline V gene are LNHDA and SQIVND (reference sequence). Trimming removed 3 bases at V and 8 bases at J, with 8 bases between. The CDR3 has 13 amino acids. In DNA form, the CDR3 reads TGTGCCAGTAGTATCCGGGGAGATTCACCCCTCCACTTT. Translated: CASSIRGDSPLHF.

This chain joins TRBV2 and TRBJ1-2; perhaps TRBD1 as D (6 bases). The CDR3 runs 12 residues. The germline gives CDR1 SNHLY, CDR2 FYNNEI. V was trimmed by 10 bases and J by 8 bases, leaving 17 bases between them. In DNA form, the CDR3 reads TGTGCCACCGTTCTGAGCACAGGGGGCTACACCTTC. This translates into CATVLSTGGYTF. Looking up the rest from reference TRBV2 and TRBJ1-2 gives the full variable domain: EPEVTQTPSHQVTQMGQEVILRCVPISNHLYFYWYRQILGQKVEFLVSFYNNEISEKSEIFDDQFSVERPDGSNFTLKIRSTKLEDSAMYFCATVLSTGGYTFGSGTRLTVV.

Comment on this clonotype: A much larger clone lies a single base off, so this may be a read error. The chain combines TRBV10-2 with TRBJ2-5, with D possibly being TRBD1 (5 bases). The germline CDR1 and CDR2 sequences are WSHSY and SAAADI. CDR3 size: 13 residues. The CDR3 reads CVSKESGRETQYF. CDR3 bases: TGCGTCAGCAAGGAGTCAGGGCGAGAGACCCAGTACTTC.

The chain couples TRBV27 to TRBJ1-1; D is uncertain. Germline V lookup: CDR1 MNHEY, CDR2 SMNVEV (reference sequence). The CDR3 consists of 11 residues. V was shortened by 6 bases and J by 8 bases, with 10 bases between the two germline ends. The CDR3 here is CASSTGREAFF. Written as DNA, the CDR3 is TGTGCCAGCAGCACTGGACGAGAAGCTTTCTTT.

V and J are TRBV13 and TRBJ2-7, with a tentative D call TRBD1 (6 bases). CDR3 length: 14 amino acids. CDR1 is PRHDT and CDR2 is FYEKMQ in the germline V gene (reference sequence). V was trimmed by 3 bases and J by 1 base, leaving 10 bases between them. CDR3 nucleotides: TGTGCCAGCAGCTTGTCGCAGGGGTCCTACGAGCAGTACTTC. Its protein product is CASSLSQGSYEQYF.

This clonotype was picked up a small number of times. The rearrangement joins TRBV15 to TRBJ2-2, with D possibly being TRBD1 (5 bases). Trimming left V 1 base short and J 4 bases short, with 10 bases between. The CDR3 consists of 15 residues. CDR1 is LNHNV, CDR2 YYDKDF, per germline (reference sequence). The DNA for the CDR3 is TGTGCCACCAGCAGAGCGCACAGGAGCACCGGGGAGCTGTTTTTT. Protein product: CATSRAHRSTGELFF.

The genes are TRBV14 and TRBJ2-7, with D possibly matching TRBD1 (6 bases). Germline CDR1 is SGHDN and CDR2 is FVKESK. CDR3 size: 16 residues. The ends were cut back, 1 base at V and 5 bases at J, with 18 bases in the middle. The CDR3 loop reads CASSQVLTGPMHEQYF. CDR3 bases: TGTGCCAGCAGCCAAGTGCTTACAGGGCCGATGCACGAGCAGTACTTC.

The chain links TRBV25-1 to TRBJ2-7; TRBD1 might be the D (6 bases). The CDR3 totals 14 residues. From germline, CDR1 is MGHDK and CDR2 SYGVNS. V lost 5 bases and J lost 4, with 15 bases in between. The CDR3 region is CASSSPGHGYEQYF. In nucleotides, the CDR3 is TGTGCCAGCAGTTCTCCGGGACATGGTTACGAGCAGTACTTC.

This clonotype came up many times. V usage is TRBV20-1 and J usage is TRBJ2-5, with 10 bases that match TRBD1. The germline V gene encodes CDR1 DFQATT and CDR2 SNEGSKA (reference sequence). There are 13 residues in the CDR3. J gave up 4 bases and V 3 bases, and 2 bases lay outside the gene matches. CDR3 in amino acids: CSASRDRGETQYF. CDR3 DNA sequence: TGCAGTGCTAGCCGGGACAGGGGAGAGACCCAGTACTTC.

This clonotype was recorded at least ten times. This chain joins TRBV2 and TRBJ1-6, with D possibly matching TRBD1 (6 bases). Germline V lookup: CDR1 SNHLY, CDR2 FYNNEI. The CDR3 covers 14 residues. V was trimmed by 6 bases and J by 11 bases, leaving 17 bases between them. The CDR3 nucleotides are TGTGCCAGCAGCGAGGGGGAGCGACCGGCACCCCTCCACTTT. Translating it yields CASSEGERPAPLHF.

In its sample, this clonotype was seen many times. This sequence joins TRBV20-1 and TRBJ1-2; no clear D gene. Trimming cost V 0 bases and J 8 bases, with 10 bases left between them. Per germline, CDR1 DFQATT and CDR2 SNEGSKA (reference sequence). The CDR3 totals 12 residues. The DNA for the CDR3 is TGCAGTGCTAGAGAAGGGCCTCCGGGCTACACCTTC. This codes for CSAREGPPGYTF.

The rearrangement joins TRBV9 to TRBJ2-2; 10 bases are a match to TRBD2. The CDR3 sequence is 15 residues long. Trimming at V came to 4 bases and at J to 4 bases, leaving 4 bases not matched to a gene. Germline V gene lookup returns CDR1 SGDLS and CDR2 YYNGEE. CDR3 in amino acids: CASSRIAGGTGELFF. CDR3 in DNA: TGTGCCAGCAGCCGCATAGCGGGAGGCACCGGGGAGCTGTTTTTT.

The chain recombines TRBV5-1 with TRBJ2-7, with D perhaps TRBD2 (5 bases). The CDR3 has 16 residues. Germline V CDR1 and CDR2: SGHRS, YFSETQ. V was pared by 0 bases and J by 1 base, with 14 bases between. The CDR3 loop reads CASSLGFLADSYEQYF. The CDR3 DNA is TGCGCCAGCAGCTTGGGCTTCCTAGCTGATTCCTACGAGCAGTACTTC.

Remarks on this clonotype: At one end, the junction sequence differs from germline, possibly due to a read error. The chain uses TRBV7-2 and TRBJ2-7, with 10 bases aligning to TRBD1. This CDR3 spans 17 amino acids. Germline V gives CDR1 SGHTA, CDR2 FQGNSA. CDR3 nucleotides: TGTGCCAGCAGCTTAGATTGGTCCCCGACAGGGGGCGTCGTTCGGGTCTTC. Translating gives CASSLDWSPTGGVVRVF.

The rearrangement joins TRBV30 to TRBJ2-7; TRBD2 matches at 9 bases. The trim removed 5 bases at V and 10 bases at J, leaving 12 bases unmatched. CDR1 and CDR2 (germline): GTSNPN, SVGIG (reference sequence). This CDR3 contains 13 residues. CDR3 nucleotides: TGTGCCTGGTTGATTAGCGGGAGTGCCCCTCAGTACTTC. It encodes CAWLISGSAPQYF. Looking up the rest from reference TRBV30 and TRBJ2-7 gives the full variable domain: SQTIHQWPATLVQPVGSPLSLECTVEGTSNPNLYWYRQAAGRGLQLLFYSVGIGQISSEVPQNLSASRPQDRQFILSSKKLLLSDSGFYLCAWLISGSAPQYFGPGTRLTVT.

J is TRBJ1-5 and V is TRBV10-3; D gene uncertain. V was clipped by 2 bases and J by 5 bases, with 7 bases between them. The CDR3 length is 13 residues. Per the germline V gene, CDR1 is ENHRY and CDR2 is SYGVKD. CDR3 coding DNA: TGTGCCATCAGTGAGGGCATTGATCAGCCCCAGCATTTT. Translating gives CAISEGIDQPQHF.

This clonotype showed up just a few times. V is TRBV12-3 or TRBV12-4 and J is TRBJ1-2, with 9 bases fitting TRBD1. CDR3 length equals 15 residues. The junction had 5 bases not matched to a gene; V was cut back by 0 bases and J by 6 bases. The CDR3 nucleotides are TGTGCCAGCAGTTTAGCAGGGACAGGGTCGGATGGCTACACCTTC. Translated: CASSLAGTGSDGYTF.

In this sample, this clonotype turned up a few times. The chain combines TRBV5-4 with TRBJ1-5; TRBD1 agrees at 8 bases. The trim removed 4 bases at V and 7 bases at J, leaving 4 bases unmatched. This CDR3 comprises 13 residues. The germline gives CDR1 SGHNT, CDR2 YYREEE (reference sequence). CDR3 loop: CASSPDRAQPQHF. In DNA form, the CDR3 reads TGTGCCAGCAGCCCGGACAGGGCCCAGCCCCAGCATTTT.

Of note for this clonotype: This may arise from a read error, as a much more abundant clone is one base away. This rearrangement joins TRBV19 to TRBJ1-5; D gene unclear. The CDR3 runs to 15 residues. In germline, CDR1 is LNHDA, CDR2 SQIVND (reference sequence). The DNA of the CDR3 is TGTGCCAGTAGCTCCGACACTGGTAGCGATCAGCCCCAGCATTTT. Translating gives CASSSDTGSDQPQHF.

A single count supports this clonotype. The gene calls are TRBV5-5 and TRBJ1-1; no definite D call. This CDR3 comprises 14 residues. Trimming cost V 0 bases and J 6 bases, with 12 bases left between them. Germline CDR1 SGHKS, CDR2 YYEKEE (reference sequence). The chain's CDR3 is CASSLVAAISEAFF. The CDR3, as DNA: TGTGCCAGCAGCTTGGTCGCCGCCATTTCTGAAGCTTTCTTT.

This clonotype was recorded many times. The V gene is TRBV5-1, the J gene TRBJ2-7, with 8 bases aligning to TRBD2. The CDR3 runs to 15 residues. CDR1 SGHRS and CDR2 YFSETQ come from the germline V gene. The V segment lost 0 bases and the J segment 7 bases; nucleotides outside the gene matches: 9. For the CDR3, the DNA is TGCGCCAGCAGCTTGGCCGCTAGCGGGTCGGGTGAGCAGTACTTC. It translates to CASSLAASGSGEQYF.

CDR3 DNA: TGTGCCAGCAGCGTAGGTGGGGGGCCAGGGAACACTGAAGCTTTCTTT. As protein: CASSVGGGPGNTEAFF. The chain carries TRBV9 and TRBJ1-1, with D possibly matching TRBD1 (6 bases). This CDR3 has 16 amino acids. Germline CDR1 reads SGDLS; CDR2 reads YYNGEE. V shed 0 bases and J shed 1 base, with 13 bases lying between them.